A selection of T cell receptor beta chains follows, all from one sample in a study of T-cell reconstitution after alpha-beta-depleted transplantation in children. TCRdb analysed the PCR reads with MiXCR anew, one entry per CDR3 protein. There are hundreds of thousands of distinct CDR3 sequences in the sample; about 17% occur only once, and 2.5% to 4% lies in the top ten. The source was PBMCs from the stem cell graft donor, collected from the stem cell graft. The receptors shown here come from a human donor who donated a stem cell graft to a child with acute lymphoblastic leukemia. Both conserved end residues are part of each CDR3. A D gene is named only where the DNA matches it firmly. Expanded clones are given a class, and other clones once, few, many or no size at all.

size: NA; D: TRBD1; V: TRBV20-1; J: TRBJ2-7; CDR3: CSAPTGASYEQYF; DNA: TGCAGTGCGCCGACAGGGGCGTCCTACGAGCAGTACTTC
size: few; D: NA; V: TRBV29-1; J: TRBJ1-3; CDR3: CSVEDDWGASGNTIYF; DNA: TGCAGCGTTGAAGATGATTGGGGGGCGAGTGGAAACACCATATATTTT
size: NA; D: NA; V: TRBV7-8; J: TRBJ2-1; CDR3: CASIPGAQWNEQFF; DNA: TGTGCCAGCATCCCAGGGGCCCAATGGAATGAGCAGTTCTTC
size: NA; D: NA; V: TRBV9; J: TRBJ2-2; CDR3: CASSVDGGLTGELFF; DNA: TGTGCCAGCAGCGTAGACGGGGGGCTCACCGGGGAGCTGTTTTTT
size: NA; D: TRBD1; V: TRBV5-1; J: TRBJ2-4; CDR3: CASSSGTGLSKNIQYF; DNA: TGCGCCAGCAGCTCAGGGACAGGTCTAAGCAAAAACATTCAGTACTTC
size: few; D: TRBD2; V: TRBV7-9; J: TRBJ2-3; CDR3: CASSRGLAEKLDTQYF; DNA: TGTGCCAGCAGCCGGGGACTAGCGGAGAAGCTAGATACGCAGTATTTT
size: few; D: TRBD1; V: TRBV4-2; J: TRBJ2-7; CDR3: CASSQEGQGGEQYF; DNA: TGTGCCAGCAGCCAAGAGGGACAGGGTGGCGAGCAGTACTTC
size: few; D: NA; V: TRBV6-5; J: TRBJ2-1; CDR3: CASKFGGPNNEQFF; DNA: TGTGCCAGCAAGTTTGGGGGACCAAACAATGAGCAGTTCTTC
size: few; D: NA; V: TRBV6-5; J: TRBJ2-7; CDR3: CASSYTFGGFYEQYF; DNA: TGTGCCAGCAGTTACACTTTCGGGGGTTTCTACGAGCAGTACTTC
size: NA; D: NA; V: TRBV27; J: TRBJ1-6; CDR3: CASSDRSVYNSPLHF; DNA: TGTGCCAGCAGTGACAGGTCCGTCTATAATTCACCCCTCCACTTT
size: few; D: NA; V: TRBV28; J: TRBJ1-1; CDR3: CASSGYRVEVTEAFF; DNA: TGTGCCAGCAGCGGATACAGGGTCGAGGTTACTGAAGCTTTCTTT
size: few; D: NA; V: TRBV18; J: TRBJ1-5; CDR3: CASSPGGPQNQPQHF; DNA: TGTGCCAGCTCACCGGGCGGCCCGCAAAATCAGCCCCAGCATTTT
size: few; D: TRBD1; V: TRBV5-1; J: TRBJ1-2; CDR3: CASSFRQGGHDGYTF; DNA: TGCGCCAGCAGCTTCCGGCAGGGGGGACATGATGGCTACACCTTC
size: NA; D: TRBD1; V: TRBV7-6; J: TRBJ2-7; CDR3: CASSPWTGDEQYF; DNA: TGTGCCAGCAGCCCCTGGACAGGGGACGAGCAGTACTTC
size: NA; D: TRBD2; V: TRBV13; J: TRBJ2-7; CDR3: CASSPPRASGETYEQYF; DNA: TGTGCCAGCAGCCCCCCCCGGGCTAGCGGGGAGACCTACGAGCAGTACTTC
size: few; D: TRBD1; V: TRBV20-1; J: TRBJ2-4; CDR3: CSARTGNTANIQYF; DNA: TGCAGTGCTCGGACAGGGAATACGGCGAACATTCAGTACTTC
size: few; D: NA; V: TRBV28; J: TRBJ2-7; CDR3: CAGGATGVIYEQYF; DNA: TGTGCCGGGGGGGCGACAGGGGTCATCTACGAGCAGTACTTC
size: NA; D: NA; V: TRBV7-2; J: TRBJ1-1; CDR3: CASSFMFAGAFF; DNA: TGTGCCAGCAGCTTTATGTTTGCCGGGGCTTTCTTT
size: few; D: NA; V: TRBV7-9; J: TRBJ2-7; CDR3: CASSMGRPEQYF; DNA: TGTGCCAGCAGCATGGGACGCCCGGAGCAGTACTTC
size: NA; D: NA; V: TRBV20-1; J: TRBJ2-5; CDR3: CSARGTGRGAEETQYF; DNA: TGCAGTGCTAGGGGAACAGGGCGAGGCGCTGAAGAGACCCAGTACTTC
size: few; D: NA; V: TRBV6-1; J: TRBJ1-1; CDR3: CASTPSREGTSRAFF; DNA: TGTGCCAGCACCCCCTCCAGAGAGGGGACATCCCGAGCTTTCTTT
size: once; D: NA; V: TRBV25-1; J: TRBJ1-2; CDR3: CASSEGGMAAGPRPGRDGYTF; DNA: TGTGCCAGCAGTGAAGGGGGTATGGCGGCAGGGCCCCGGCCGGGGCGTGATGGCTACACCTTC
size: few; D: TRBD1; V: TRBV12-3/TRBV12-4; J: TRBJ1-5; CDR3: CASSPNGQGLGQPQHF; DNA: TGTGCCAGCAGCCCAAATGGACAGGGGCTAGGCCAGCCCCAGCATTTT
size: few; D: TRBD2; V: TRBV12-3/TRBV12-4; J: TRBJ2-1; CDR3: CASSWGTSGQNEQFF; DNA: TGTGCCAGCAGTTGGGGGACTAGCGGACAAAATGAGCAGTTCTTC
size: once; D: NA; V: TRBV4-1; J: TRBJ1-5; CDR3: CASSQGWWGNQPQHF; DNA: TGCGCCAGCAGCCAAGGGTGGTGGGGAAACCAGCCCCAGCATTTT
size: NA; D: TRBD1; V: TRBV12-3/TRBV12-4; J: TRBJ2-5; CDR3: CASSLQGVQETQYF; DNA: TGTGCCAGCAGTTTACAGGGGGTACAAGAGACCCAGTACTTC
size: few; D: NA; V: TRBV9; J: TRBJ2-1; CDR3: CASSVNGHNEQFF; DNA: TGTGCCAGCAGCGTAAACGGACACAATGAGCAGTTCTTC
size: few; D: NA; V: TRBV5-1; J: TRBJ2-4; CDR3: CASSLEAAGDIQYF; DNA: TGCGCCAGCAGCTTGGAGGCTGCAGGGGACATTCAGTACTTC
size: NA; D: TRBD1; V: TRBV5-1; J: TRBJ2-7; CDR3: CASSPAAGGPDEQYF; DNA: TGCGCCAGCAGCCCGGCAGCAGGGGGCCCCGACGAGCAGTACTTC
size: few; D: NA; V: TRBV24-1; J: TRBJ2-7; CDR3: CATSDLAGSEQYF; DNA: TGTGCCACCAGTGATTTGGCAGGGTCCGAGCAGTACTTC
size: many; D: NA; V: TRBV12-3/TRBV12-4; J: TRBJ1-3; CDR3: CASSLSPGGSGNTIYF; DNA: TGTGCCAGCAGTTTAAGTCCGGGGGGCTCTGGAAACACCATATATTTT
size: few; D: NA; V: TRBV29-1; J: TRBJ1-1; CDR3: CSDRTATNTEAFF; DNA: TGCAGCGATAGGACAGCCACGAACACTGAAGCTTTCTTT
size: few; D: NA; V: TRBV2; J: TRBJ2-1; CDR3: CASHPVRYNEQFF; DNA: TGTGCCAGCCACCCTGTAAGATACAATGAGCAGTTCTTC
size: few; D: NA; V: TRBV7-2; J: TRBJ2-1; CDR3: CASSLETYAGYNEQFF; DNA: TGTGCCAGCAGCTTAGAAACTTACGCAGGTTACAATGAGCAGTTCTTC
size: NA; D: NA; V: TRBV4-1; J: TRBJ1-5; CDR3: CASSQEVKGPQHF; DNA: TGCGCCAGCAGCCAAGAGGTTAAGGGGCCCCAGCATTTT
size: NA; D: NA; V: TRBV6-2/TRBV6-3; J: TRBJ1-5; CDR3: CASSTQNQPHHF; DNA: TGTGCCAGCAGTACCCAAAATCAGCCCCACCATTTT
size: few; D: TRBD1; V: TRBV11-2; J: TRBJ1-1; CDR3: CASSFLQGTEAFF; DNA: TGTGCCAGCAGCTTTTTACAGGGGACTGAAGCTTTCTTT
size: NA; D: TRBD1; V: TRBV10-3; J: TRBJ1-1; CDR3: CAISDRQGRDTEAFF; DNA: TGTGCCATCAGTGATCGACAGGGGAGGGACACTGAAGCTTTCTTT
size: NA; D: NA; V: TRBV29-1; J: TRBJ1-1; CDR3: CSVARGKAEAFF; DNA: TGCAGCGTTGCGAGGGGGAAGGCTGAAGCTTTCTTT
size: NA; D: TRBD1; V: TRBV18; J: TRBJ2-7; CDR3: CASSPVDRGLTDEQYF; DNA: TGTGCCAGCTCACCTGTGGACAGGGGGCTTACCGACGAGCAGTACTTC
size: NA; D: NA; V: TRBV28; J: TRBJ1-5; CDR3: CASSFAPWEGGPNQPQHF; DNA: TGTGCCAGCAGTTTTGCCCCTTGGGAGGGCGGCCCCAATCAGCCCCAGCATTTT
size: many; D: NA; V: TRBV5-1; J: TRBJ2-1; CDR3: CASSLTGNTNNEQFF; DNA: TGCGCCAGCAGCTTGACCGGGAATACTAACAATGAGCAGTTCTTC
size: NA; D: NA; V: TRBV7-9; J: TRBJ1-2; CDR3: CASSTRQNTNYGYTF; DNA: TGTGCCAGCAGCACCCGACAGAATACTAACTATGGCTACACCTTC
size: NA; D: NA; V: TRBV4-1; J: TRBJ2-1; CDR3: CASSRGGFPGYNEQFF; DNA: TGCGCCAGCAGCCGAGGAGGATTTCCGGGATACAATGAGCAGTTCTTC
size: NA; D: TRBD2; V: TRBV6-1; J: TRBJ2-7; CDR3: CASSPGGGTTAYEQYF; DNA: TGTGCCAGCAGCCCCGGCGGGGGGACGACCGCCTACGAGCAGTACTTC
size: NA; D: NA; V: TRBV29-1; J: TRBJ2-1; CDR3: CSVEPIEQFF; DNA: TGCAGCGTTGAACCTATTGAGCAGTTCTTC
size: NA; D: TRBD2; V: TRBV12-3/TRBV12-4; J: TRBJ2-7; CDR3: CASRTTSGAAYEQYF; DNA: TGTGCCAGCAGAACGACTAGCGGGGCCGCCTACGAGCAGTACTTC
size: few; D: TRBD2; V: TRBV20-1; J: TRBJ2-3; CDR3: CSARGLAGLDTQYF; DNA: TGCAGTGCTAGGGGACTAGCGGGTTTAGATACGCAGTATTTT
size: few; D: NA; V: TRBV21-1; J: TRBJ2-3; CDR3: CASRGWTGLAETTDTQYF; DNA: TGTGCCAGCCGCGGTTGGACTGGACTAGCGGAAACCACAGATACGCAGTATTTT
size: few; D: NA; V: TRBV20-1; J: TRBJ1-1; CDR3: CSARLTGMNTEAFF; DNA: TGCAGTGCTAGACTTACAGGGATGAACACTGAAGCTTTCTTT
size: few; D: NA; V: TRBV2; J: TRBJ2-1; CDR3: CASSESLAMFF; DNA: TGTGCCAGCAGTGAAAGCCTAGCGATGTTCTTC
size: NA; D: NA; V: TRBV29-1; J: TRBJ2-2; CDR3: CSVRGGGGGELFF; DNA: TGCAGCGTCCGGGGCGGGGGCGGCGGGGAGCTGTTTTTT
size: NA; D: NA; V: TRBV7-9; J: TRBJ1-1; CDR3: CASSLGQAFGFGTEAFF; DNA: TGTGCCAGCAGCTTGGGGCAGGCTTTTGGTTTCGGTACTGAAGCTTTCTTT
size: few; D: NA; V: TRBV11-2; J: TRBJ2-7; CDR3: CASSLVRVNEQYF; DNA: TGTGCCAGCAGCTTAGTCCGAGTTAACGAGCAGTACTTC
size: NA; D: NA; V: TRBV7-9; J: TRBJ1-1; CDR3: CASSLVPTEAFF; DNA: TGTGCCAGCAGCTTAGTCCCCACTGAAGCTTTCTTT
size: few; D: NA; V: TRBV7-9; J: TRBJ1-1; CDR3: CASSLVKGATEAFF; DNA: TGTGCCAGCAGCTTAGTAAAGGGAGCTACTGAAGCTTTCTTT
size: NA; D: NA; V: TRBV25-1; J: TRBJ2-2; CDR3: CASRTGRDTGELFF; DNA: TGTGCCAGCCGGACAGGGAGGGACACCGGGGAGCTGTTTTTT
size: NA; D: NA; V: TRBV5-5; J: TRBJ2-1; CDR3: CASRDRARSYNEQFF; DNA: TGTGCCAGCAGGGATCGGGCCCGCTCCTACAATGAGCAGTTCTTC
size: NA; D: NA; V: TRBV11-3; J: TRBJ2-5; CDR3: CASSLDGRGEETQYF; DNA: TGTGCCAGCAGCTTAGACGGGAGAGGGGAAGAGACCCAGTACTTC
size: few; D: TRBD2; V: TRBV9; J: TRBJ2-2; CDR3: CASSVIAGGSGELFF; DNA: TGTGCCAGCAGCGTCATAGCGGGAGGCTCCGGGGAGCTGTTTTTT